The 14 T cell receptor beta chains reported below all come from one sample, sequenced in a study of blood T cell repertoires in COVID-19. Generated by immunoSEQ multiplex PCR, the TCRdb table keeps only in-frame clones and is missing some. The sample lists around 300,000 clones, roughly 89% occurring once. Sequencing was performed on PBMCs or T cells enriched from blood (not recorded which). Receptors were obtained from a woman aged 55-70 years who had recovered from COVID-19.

CDR3 DNA sequence: TGTGCCAGCAGCTTAGTCGCAGCGGGCTCCACCTACGAGCAGTACTTC. It codes for CASSLVAAGSTYEQYF. The chain carries TRBV7-8 and TRBJ2-7; the D gene is possibly TRBD2 (6 bases). This CDR3 spans 16 amino acids. The V gene lost 1 base and the J gene lost 2 bases, with 15 bases spanning the gap. Looked up from germline, CDR1 is SGHVS and CDR2 is FQNEAQ.

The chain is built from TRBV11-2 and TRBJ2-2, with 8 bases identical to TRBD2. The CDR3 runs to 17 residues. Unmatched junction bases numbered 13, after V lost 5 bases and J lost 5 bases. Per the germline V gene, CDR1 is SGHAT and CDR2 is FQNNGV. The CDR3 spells CASSHISGGDYTGELFF. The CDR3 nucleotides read TGTGCCAGCAGCCACATAAGCGGGGGCGATTATACCGGGGAGCTGTTTTTT.

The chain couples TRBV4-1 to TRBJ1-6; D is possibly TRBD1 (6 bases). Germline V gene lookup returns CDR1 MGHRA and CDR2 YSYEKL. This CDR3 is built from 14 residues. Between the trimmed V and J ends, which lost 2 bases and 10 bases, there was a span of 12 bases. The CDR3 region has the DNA TGCGCCAGCAGCCAACCGGGACAACTATCACCCCTCCACTTT. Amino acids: CASSQPGQLSPLHF.

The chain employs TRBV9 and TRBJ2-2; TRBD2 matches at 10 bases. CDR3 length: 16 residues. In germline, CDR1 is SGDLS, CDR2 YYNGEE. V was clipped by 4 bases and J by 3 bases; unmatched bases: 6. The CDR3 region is CASSPRGTSDTGELFF. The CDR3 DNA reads TGTGCCAGCAGCCCGCGGGGGACTAGCGACACCGGGGAGCTGTTTTTT. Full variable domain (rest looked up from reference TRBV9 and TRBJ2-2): DSGVTQTPKHLITATGQRVTLRCSPRSGDLSVYWYQQSLDQGLQFLIQYYNGEERAKGNILERFSAQQFPDLHSELNLSSLELGDSALYFCASSPRGTSDTGELFFGEGSRLTVL.

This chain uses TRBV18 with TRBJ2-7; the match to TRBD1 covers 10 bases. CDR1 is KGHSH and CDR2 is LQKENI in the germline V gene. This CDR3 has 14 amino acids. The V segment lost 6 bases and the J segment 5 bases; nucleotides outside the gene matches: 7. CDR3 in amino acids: CASSGTGAIDEQYF. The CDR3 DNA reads TGTGCCAGCTCGGGGACAGGGGCCATTGACGAGCAGTACTTC.

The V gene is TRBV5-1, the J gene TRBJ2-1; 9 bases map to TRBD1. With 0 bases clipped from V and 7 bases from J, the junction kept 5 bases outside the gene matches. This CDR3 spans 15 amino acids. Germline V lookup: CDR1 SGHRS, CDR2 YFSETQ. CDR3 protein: CASSLALGTGNEQFF. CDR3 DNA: TGCGCCAGCAGCTTGGCTCTTGGGACAGGGAATGAGCAGTTCTTC.

CDR3 sequence: CASRTTRGTEAFF. In nucleotides, the CDR3 is TGTGCCAGCAGGACGACAAGGGGCACTGAAGCTTTCTTT. The V and J genes are TRBV28 and TRBJ1-1; maybe TRBD1 (5 bases). V was clipped by 6 bases and J by 4 bases, with 12 bases between them. The CDR3 consists of 13 residues. CDR1 is MDHEN, CDR2 SYDVKM, per germline.

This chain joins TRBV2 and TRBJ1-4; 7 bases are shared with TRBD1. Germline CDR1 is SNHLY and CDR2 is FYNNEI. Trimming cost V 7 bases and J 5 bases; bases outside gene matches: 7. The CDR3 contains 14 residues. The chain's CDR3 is CASNPGQLNEKLFF. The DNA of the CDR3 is TGTGCCAGCAATCCGGGACAGCTAAATGAAAAACTGTTTTTT. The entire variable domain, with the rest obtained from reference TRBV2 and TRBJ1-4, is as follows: EPEVTQTPSHQVTQMGQEVILRCVPISNHLYFYWYRQILGQKVEFLVSFYNNEISEKSEIFDDQFSVERPDGSNFTLKIRSTKLEDSAMYFCASNPGQLNEKLFFGSGTQLSVL.

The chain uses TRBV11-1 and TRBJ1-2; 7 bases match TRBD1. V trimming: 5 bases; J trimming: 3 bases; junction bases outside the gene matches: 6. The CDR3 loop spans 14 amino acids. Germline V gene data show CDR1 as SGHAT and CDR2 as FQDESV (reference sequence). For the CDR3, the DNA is TGTGCCAGCAGCCGACAGGGACAAGACTATGGCTACACCTTC. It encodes CASSRQGQDYGYTF.

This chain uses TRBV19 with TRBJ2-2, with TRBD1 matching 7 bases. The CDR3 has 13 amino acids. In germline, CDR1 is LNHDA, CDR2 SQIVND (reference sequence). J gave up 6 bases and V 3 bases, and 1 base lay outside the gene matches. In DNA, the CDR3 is TGTGCCAGTAGTATTGGACAGGCCGGGGAGCTGTTTTTT. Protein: CASSIGQAGELFF.

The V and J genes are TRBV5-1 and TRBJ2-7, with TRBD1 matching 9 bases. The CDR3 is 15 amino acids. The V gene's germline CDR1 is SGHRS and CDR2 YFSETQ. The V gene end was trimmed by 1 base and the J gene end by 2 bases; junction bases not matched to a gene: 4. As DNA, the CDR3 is TGCGCCAGCAGCTTGAAGGGGGACAGGGCCTACGAGCAGTACTTC. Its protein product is CASSLKGDRAYEQYF. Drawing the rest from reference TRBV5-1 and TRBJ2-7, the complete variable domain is KAGVTQTPRYLIKTRGQQVTLSCSPISGHRSVSWYQQTPGQGLQFLFEYFSETQRNKGNFPGRFSGRQFSNSRSEMNVSTLELGDSALYLCASSLKGDRAYEQYFGPGTRLTVT.

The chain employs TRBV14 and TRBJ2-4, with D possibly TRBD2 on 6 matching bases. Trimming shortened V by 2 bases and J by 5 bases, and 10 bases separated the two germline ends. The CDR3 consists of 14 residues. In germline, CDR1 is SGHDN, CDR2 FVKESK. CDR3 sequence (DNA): TGTGCCAGCAGCCAACGGTGGGGGGAAAACATTCAGTACTTC. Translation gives CASSQRWGENIQYF. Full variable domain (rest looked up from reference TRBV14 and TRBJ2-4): EAGVTQFPSHSVIEKGQTVTLRCDPISGHDNLYWYRRVMGKEIKFLLHFVKESKQDESGMPNNRFLAERTGGTYSTLKVQPAELEDSGVYFCASSQRWGENIQYFGAGTRLSVL.

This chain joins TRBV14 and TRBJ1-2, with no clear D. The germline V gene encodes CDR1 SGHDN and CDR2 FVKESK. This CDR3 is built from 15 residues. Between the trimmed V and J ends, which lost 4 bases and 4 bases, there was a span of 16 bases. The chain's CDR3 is CASSLAREGGYGYTF. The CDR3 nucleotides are TGTGCCAGCAGCCTTGCCCGGGAAGGCGGCTATGGCTACACCTTC.

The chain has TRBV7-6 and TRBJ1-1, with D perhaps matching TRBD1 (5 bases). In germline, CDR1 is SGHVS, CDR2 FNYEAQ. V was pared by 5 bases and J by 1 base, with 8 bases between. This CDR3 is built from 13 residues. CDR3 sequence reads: CASSDSPNTEAFF. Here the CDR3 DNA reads TGTGCCAGCAGCGACAGTCCGAACACTGAAGCTTTCTTT.